The next 22 T cell receptor beta chains were all read from a single sample in a study of T cells in Graves' hyperthyroidism and ophthalmopathy. RNA transcripts provided the source from which TCR beta CDR3 regions were amplified. An initial round of RT-PCR targeting the TCR CDR3 relied on the HTBI primer set. TCRdb called the multiplex PCR reads again in MiXCR, with one record for every CDR3 protein. This table holds under 650,000 distinct CDR3 sequences, 15% to 20% found once. Sequencing was done on a sample of blood. These receptors originate from a woman aged 30 to 39 with Graves' hyperthyroidism.

This clonotype was picked up many times. This chain uses TRBV30 with TRBJ1-1, with D uncertain. Trimming left V 3 bases short and J 1 base short, with 12 bases between. Germline V gene sequence: CDR1 GTSNPN, CDR2 SVGIG (reference sequence). The CDR3 totals 14 residues. DNA of the CDR3: TGTGCCTGGAGGACGAGGGTCGGGAACACTGAAGCTTTCTTT. Translating gives CAWRTRVGNTEAFF.

This clonotype has a single count. The chain has TRBV20-1 and TRBJ2-4; D gene ambiguous. This CDR3 has 15 amino acids. Trimming stripped 1 base from V and 1 base from J, with 11 bases between. The V gene's germline CDR1 is DFQATT and CDR2 SNEGSKA (reference sequence). The CDR3 loop is CSARGARSAKNIQYF. CDR3 nucleotides: TGCAGTGCTAGAGGGGCCAGGTCTGCCAAAAACATTCAGTACTTC.

J is TRBJ2-3 and V is TRBV12-3 or TRBV12-4; D is tentatively TRBD1 or TRBD2 (6 bases each). V dropped 3 bases and J dropped 3 bases, with 13 bases sitting between them. The CDR3 is 15 residues long. The CDR3 bases are TGTGCCAGCAGTTTGACGGGGGCGGAGACAGATACGCAGTATTTT. This sequence encodes CASSLTGAETDTQYF.

V is TRBV27 and J is TRBJ2-7, with D possibly being TRBD2 (5 bases). CDR1 and CDR2 from the germline V gene are MNHEY and SMNVEV (reference sequence). The CDR3 sequence is 15 residues long. Trimming left V 2 bases short and J 9 bases short, with 20 bases between. CDR3 region: CASSLTGSGLLGQYF. The CDR3 DNA reads as TGTGCCAGCAGTTTAACGGGGTCGGGGTTGTTAGGGCAGTACTTC.

About this clonotype: This clone may be a read error of a much larger clone one base away. The chain uses TRBV18 and TRBJ1-4, with D perhaps matching TRBD1 (6 bases). The ends were cut back, 3 bases at V and 12 bases at J, with 14 bases in the middle. The CDR3 totals 13 residues. Looked up from germline, CDR1 is KGHSH and CDR2 is LQKENI. CDR3 amino acids: CASSPTTGVELFF. The CDR3 bases are TGTGCCAGCTCACCCACGACAGGAGTCGAACTGTTTTTT.

This clonotype was seen a few times. The chain employs TRBV12-3 or TRBV12-4 and TRBJ2-5, with 9 bases that match TRBD2. With V trimmed by 5 bases and J by 9 bases, 16 bases remained unmatched. CDR3 length: 16 amino acids. CDR3 DNA sequence: TGTGCCAGCAGTCCGCGACTAGCGGTCTCCGGGGGGGCCCAGTACTTC. This gives the protein CASSPRLAVSGGAQYF.

This clonotype was counted at least ten times. V usage is TRBV15 and J usage is TRBJ1-2, with a weak D call TRBD1 (5 bases). Germline V lookup: CDR1 LNHNV, CDR2 YYDKDF (reference sequence). V was trimmed by 2 bases and J by 2 bases, leaving 12 bases between them. The CDR3 loop spans 15 amino acids. CDR3 nucleotide sequence: TGTGCCACCAGCAGACTAGACCCAGGGAACTATGGCTACACCTTC. Its protein is CATSRLDPGNYGYTF.

The chain employs TRBV19 and TRBJ2-7; possibly TRBD1 for D (6 bases). The germline V and J ends were trimmed by 3 bases and 4 bases, with 13 bases remaining between them. The CDR3 runs 14 residues. Germline V gene data show CDR1 as LNHDA and CDR2 as SQIVND (reference sequence). The DNA for the CDR3 is TGTGCCAGTAGTATTCAAGGACAGATTTACGAGCAGTACTTC. It is translated as CASSIQGQIYEQYF.

Turning to this clonotype: A much larger clonotype is one base distant, so this may be a read error. The CDR3 DNA is TGCAGCGGCGGGGACTCCTACGAGCAGTTCTTC. It encodes CSGGDSYEQFF. This chain joins TRBV29-1 and TRBJ2-7, with D possibly TRBD2 on 6 matching bases. The DNA end favors TRBJ2-1, so the J call may be wrong. CDR1 is SQVTM, CDR2 ANQGSEA, per germline. CDR3 length: 11 residues.

This clonotype occurred a few times. The chain has TRBV4-2 and TRBJ1-1, with a tentative D call TRBD1 (5 bases). CDR1 is LGHNA and CDR2 is YNFKEQ in the germline V gene. The CDR3 consists of 17 residues. V was cut by 0 bases and J by 0 bases, with 14 bases left in between. The CDR3 nucleotides read TGTGCCAGCAGCCAAGATTGGCAGGGTAGCATGAACACTGAAGCTTTCTTT. Translating it yields CASSQDWQGSMNTEAFF.

This clonotype was recorded many times. V gene TRBV7-3 combines with J gene TRBJ2-1, with D perhaps TRBD2 (5 bases). Germline values: CDR1 SGHTA, CDR2 FQGTGA. V was pared by 3 bases and J by 7 bases, with 16 bases between. The CDR3 length is 15 residues. The CDR3 loop is CASSLAAATGNEQFF. CDR3 sequence (DNA): TGTGCCAGCAGCTTGGCGGCTGCGACGGGGAATGAGCAGTTCTTC.

This clonotype appeared many times. This CDR3 is CASSFSGLVVYEQYF. Written as DNA, the CDR3 is TGTGCCAGCAGTTTCTCGGGACTAGTAGTATACGAGCAGTACTTC. The chain is built from TRBV27 and TRBJ2-7, with 8 nucleotides matching TRBD2. The CDR3 totals 15 residues. V lost 3 bases to trimming and J lost 4 bases; unmatched junction nucleotides: 8. Looked up from germline, CDR1 is MNHEY and CDR2 is SMNVEV (reference sequence).

This clonotype was seen a few times. V usage is TRBV3-1 and J usage is TRBJ2-1, with 12 bases identical to TRBD2. Germline V gives CDR1 LGHDT, CDR2 YNNKEL (reference sequence). V dropped 3 bases and J dropped 5; count of bases not matched to a gene: 5. The CDR3 runs 16 residues. This CDR3 is CASSHGLAGSDNEQFF. In DNA form, the CDR3 reads TGTGCCAGCAGCCACGGACTAGCGGGATCGGACAATGAGCAGTTCTTC.

The chain links TRBV6-1 to TRBJ2-1; 7 nucleotides match TRBD2. Germline V gene data show CDR1 as MNHNS and CDR2 as SASEGT. This CDR3 region has 13 residues. The trim removed 4 bases at V and 8 bases at J, leaving 5 bases unmatched. The CDR3 sequence is CASSVEAGDEQFF. In DNA, the CDR3 is TGTGCCAGCAGTGTGGAGGCGGGAGATGAGCAGTTCTTC.

With respect to this clonotype: A read error is possible here, since a much larger clone lies one base away. It is likely a read error, because the conserved phenylalanine at the end of the CDR3 is missing. J is TRBJ1-2 and V is TRBV18; D unclear. CDR3 length equals 15 residues. CDR1 KGHSH and CDR2 LQKENI come from the germline V gene. Trimming shortened V by 3 bases and J by 6 bases, and 17 bases separated the two germline ends. DNA of the CDR3: TGTGCCAGCTCACCGGCCGTGGAGCCGCGCGATGGCTACACCTCC. Amino acids: CASSPAVEPRDGYTS.

The sample holds many counts of this clonotype. The V call is TRBV7-9, the J call TRBJ2-1, with D tentatively TRBD2 (5 bases). The CDR3 totals 14 residues. V lost 5 bases, J lost 3 bases, and 11 bases lay in between. The germline gives CDR1 SEHNR, CDR2 FQNEAQ (reference sequence). CDR3 coding DNA: TGTGCCAGCAGCCCCCGGGATTTCTACAATGAGCAGTTCTTC. It is translated as CASSPRDFYNEQFF.

This clonotype was seen only a few times. The chain is built from TRBV12-3 or TRBV12-4 and TRBJ2-6; the D gene is possibly TRBD1 (6 bases). The CDR3 has 18 amino acids. Trimming shortened V by 6 bases and J by 2 bases, and 20 bases separated the two germline ends. In DNA, the CDR3 is TGTGCCAGCAGCCGCGGGTCAGGGGCGCTTACTGGGGCCAACGTCCTGACTTTC. Its translation: CASSRGSGALTGANVLTF.

The chain has TRBV6-6 and TRBJ1-3, with D perhaps TRBD1 (5 bases). CDR3 length: 17 amino acids. The ends were cut back, 0 bases at V and 2 bases at J, with 14 bases in the middle. The germline V gene encodes CDR1 MNHNY and CDR2 SVGAGI (reference sequence). The CDR3 is CASSYSIGEGAGNTIYF. For the CDR3, the DNA is TGTGCCAGCAGTTACTCGATAGGGGAAGGCGCTGGAAACACCATATATTTT.

In this sample, this clonotype turned up many times. The V and J genes are TRBV10-3 and TRBJ1-6; unclear D gene. This CDR3 is built from 14 residues. V was clipped by 5 bases and J by 6 bases, with 11 bases between them. The germline V gene encodes CDR1 ENHRY and CDR2 SYGVKD. CDR3: CAISSDGSNSPLHF. CDR3 coding DNA: TGTGCCATCAGTTCCGACGGGAGTAATTCACCCCTCCACTTT.

The chain uses TRBV28 and TRBJ1-3, with TRBD1 matching 7 bases. Germline CDR1 is MDHEN and CDR2 is SYDVKM. V was pared by 6 bases and J by 2 bases, with 7 bases of the junction left unmatched. CDR3 length equals 15 residues. The CDR3 reads CASRTQGGAGNTIYF. The CDR3 DNA reads TGTGCCAGCAGGACCCAGGGGGGAGCTGGAAACACCATATATTTT.

This clonotype was seen more than once but under ten times. The chain is built from TRBV28 and TRBJ1-4; TRBD1 matches at 9 bases. Germline V gene sequence: CDR1 MDHEN, CDR2 SYDVKM. Losses at the gene ends were 6 bases for V and 8 bases for J; bases not matched to a gene: 7. This CDR3 spans 14 amino acids. The CDR3 here is CASREGQGGEKLFF. CDR3 nucleotides: TGTGCCAGCAGGGAGGGACAGGGTGGGGAAAAACTGTTTTTT. Variable domain in full (rest from reference TRBV28 and TRBJ1-4): DVKVTQSSRYLVKRTGEKVFLECVQDMDHENMFWYRQDPGLGLRLIYFSYDVKMKEKGDIPEGYSVSREKKERFSLILESASTNQTSMYLCASREGQGGEKLFFGSGTQLSVL.

This clonotype showed up just a few times. The CDR3 coding sequence is TGTGCCAGCAGTGACCGACAGGGCACTGAAGCTTTCTTT. It is translated as CASSDRQGTEAFF. V usage is TRBV6-1 and J usage is TRBJ1-1; the match to TRBD1 covers 7 bases. CDR1 and CDR2 (germline): MNHNS, SASEGT. V lost 3 bases and J lost 4; bases outside the gene matches: 2. This CDR3 contains 13 residues.